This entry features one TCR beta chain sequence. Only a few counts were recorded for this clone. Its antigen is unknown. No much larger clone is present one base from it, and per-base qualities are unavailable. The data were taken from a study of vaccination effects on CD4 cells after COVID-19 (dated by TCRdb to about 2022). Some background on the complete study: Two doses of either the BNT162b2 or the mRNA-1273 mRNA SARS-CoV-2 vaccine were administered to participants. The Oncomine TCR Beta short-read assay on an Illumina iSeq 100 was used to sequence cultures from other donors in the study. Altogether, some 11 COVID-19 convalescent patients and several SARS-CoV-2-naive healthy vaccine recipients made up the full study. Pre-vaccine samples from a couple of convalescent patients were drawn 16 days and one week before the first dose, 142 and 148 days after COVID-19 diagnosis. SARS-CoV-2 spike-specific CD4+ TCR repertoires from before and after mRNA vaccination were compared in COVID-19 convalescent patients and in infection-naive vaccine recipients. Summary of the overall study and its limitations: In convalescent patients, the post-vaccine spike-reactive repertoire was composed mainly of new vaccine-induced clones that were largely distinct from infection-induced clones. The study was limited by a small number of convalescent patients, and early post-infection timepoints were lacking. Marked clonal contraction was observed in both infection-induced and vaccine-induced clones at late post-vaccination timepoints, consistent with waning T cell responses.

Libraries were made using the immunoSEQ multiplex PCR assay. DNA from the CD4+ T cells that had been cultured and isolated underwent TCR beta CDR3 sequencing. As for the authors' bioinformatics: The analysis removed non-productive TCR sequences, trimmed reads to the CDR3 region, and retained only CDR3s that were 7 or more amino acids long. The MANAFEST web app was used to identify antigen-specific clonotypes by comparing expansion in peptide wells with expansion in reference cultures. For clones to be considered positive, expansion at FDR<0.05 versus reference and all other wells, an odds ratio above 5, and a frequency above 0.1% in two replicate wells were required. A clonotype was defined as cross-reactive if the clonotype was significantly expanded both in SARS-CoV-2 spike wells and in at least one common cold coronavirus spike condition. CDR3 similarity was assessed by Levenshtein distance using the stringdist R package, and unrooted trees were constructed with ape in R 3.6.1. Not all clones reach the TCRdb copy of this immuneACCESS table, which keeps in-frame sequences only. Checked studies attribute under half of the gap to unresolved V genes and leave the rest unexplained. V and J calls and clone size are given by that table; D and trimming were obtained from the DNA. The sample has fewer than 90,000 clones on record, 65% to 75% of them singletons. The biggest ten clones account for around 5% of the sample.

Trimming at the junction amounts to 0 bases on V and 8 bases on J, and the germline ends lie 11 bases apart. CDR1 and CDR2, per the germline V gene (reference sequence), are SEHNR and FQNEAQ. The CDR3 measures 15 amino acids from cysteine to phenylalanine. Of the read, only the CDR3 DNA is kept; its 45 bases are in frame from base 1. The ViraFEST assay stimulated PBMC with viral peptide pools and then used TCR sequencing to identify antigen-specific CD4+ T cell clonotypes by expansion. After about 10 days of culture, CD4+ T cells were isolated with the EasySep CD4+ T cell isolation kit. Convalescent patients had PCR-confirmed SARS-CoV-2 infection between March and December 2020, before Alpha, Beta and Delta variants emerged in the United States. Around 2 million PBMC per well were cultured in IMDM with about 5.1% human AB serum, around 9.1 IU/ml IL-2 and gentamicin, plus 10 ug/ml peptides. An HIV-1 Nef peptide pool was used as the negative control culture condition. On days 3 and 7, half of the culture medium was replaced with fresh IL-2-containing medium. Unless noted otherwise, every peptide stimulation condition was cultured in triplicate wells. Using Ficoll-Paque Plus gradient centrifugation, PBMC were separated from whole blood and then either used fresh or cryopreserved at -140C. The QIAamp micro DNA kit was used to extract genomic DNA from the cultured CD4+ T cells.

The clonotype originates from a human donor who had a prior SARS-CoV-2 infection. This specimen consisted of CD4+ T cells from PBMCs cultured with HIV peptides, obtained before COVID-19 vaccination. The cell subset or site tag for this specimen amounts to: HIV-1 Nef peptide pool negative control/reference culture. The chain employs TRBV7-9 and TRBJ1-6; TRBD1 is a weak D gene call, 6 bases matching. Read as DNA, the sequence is TGTGCCAGCAGCTTAGCAGACGGGGGCGATTCACCCCTCCACTTT. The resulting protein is CASSLADGGDSPLHF.